The 19 T cell receptor beta chains below come from one sample, sequenced in a study of cytomegalovirus exposure and HLA in healthy donors. Repertoires were generated with immunoSEQ multiplex PCR, while TCRdb's copy carries only in-frame clones and drops some. This table has around 200,000 clones, around 88% appearing once. Sequenced: PBMCs. Source of these receptors: a young woman in good health and CMV-seronegative.

CDR3 region: CATAKEQLRHGTYEQYF. The CDR3 region has the DNA TGTGCGACGGCAAAAGAACAGCTTAGACACGGCACCTACGAGCAGTACTTC. The V and J genes are TRBV28 and TRBJ2-7; no definite D call. Looked up from germline, CDR1 is MDHEN and CDR2 is SYDVKM. The CDR3 contains 17 residues.

This chain connects TRBV9 to TRBJ1-1, with TRBD1 identical over 7 bases. Germline CDR1 and CDR2: SGDLS and YYNGEE. The junction had 3 bases not matched to a gene; V was cut back by 3 bases and J by 4 bases. The CDR3 length is 13 residues. CDR3 coding DNA: TGTGCCAGCAGCGCTACAGGGGTCACTGAAGCTTTCTTT. Its translation: CASSATGVTEAFF.

The rearrangement uses TRBV7-9 and TRBJ2-1; tentatively, D is TRBD2 (6 bases). The germline gives CDR1 SEHNR, CDR2 FQNEAQ (reference sequence). V gave up 5 bases and J gave up 10 bases, with 6 bases separating them. This CDR3 is built from 10 residues. The CDR3 bases are TGTGCCAGCAGCGGGGGGGAGCAGTTCTTC. Amino acid sequence: CASSGGEQFF.

This sequence joins TRBV11-2 and TRBJ2-7, with 8 positions matching TRBD2. V lost 5 bases to trimming and J lost 4 bases; unmatched junction nucleotides: 10. The CDR3 spans 15 residues. From germline, CDR1 is SGHAT and CDR2 FQNNGV. CDR3 protein: CASSGRIAGTYEQYF. CDR3 nucleotide sequence: TGTGCCAGCAGCGGCAGGATAGCGGGAACTTACGAGCAGTACTTC.

The genes are TRBV19 and TRBJ1-5, with D unresolved. Germline V gives CDR1 LNHDA, CDR2 SQIVND (reference sequence). V lost 8 bases to trimming and J lost 3 bases, with 14 bases between them. The CDR3 has 14 amino acids. This CDR3 is CASEWGGNNQPQHF. CDR3 sequence (DNA): TGTGCCAGTGAATGGGGAGGGAACAATCAGCCCCAGCATTTT.

The rearrangement uses TRBV9 and TRBJ2-1; D not resolved. The CDR3 is made up of 14 amino acids. Trimming took 4 bases from V and 5 from J, leaving 13 bases between them. Germline V gene sequence: CDR1 SGDLS, CDR2 YYNGEE. CDR3 coding DNA: TGTGCCAGCAGCCCCGTCCCGGTACACAATGAGCAGTTCTTC. It yields the protein CASSPVPVHNEQFF.

The J gene is TRBJ2-7, the V gene TRBV27, with D possibly matching TRBD2 (6 bases). The V end was cut by 5 bases, the J end by 3 bases, with 14 bases between. The germline V gene encodes CDR1 MNHEY and CDR2 SMNVEV (reference sequence). The CDR3 has 14 amino acids. CDR3 nucleotides: TGTGCCAGCAGTAACCCTCTAGCGTTCTACGAGCAGTACTTC. Encoded protein: CASSNPLAFYEQYF.

The CDR3 spells CASSLSRVGLQETQYF. CDR3 nucleotides: TGTGCCAGCAGCCTCTCAAGGGTGGGACTGCAAGAGACCCAGTACTTC. The rearrangement joins TRBV7-9 to TRBJ2-5; a weak D match, TRBD2 (6 bases). The CDR3 has 16 amino acids. Germline V CDR1 and CDR2: SEHNR, FQNEAQ (reference sequence). Trimming pared 5 bases from V and 2 bases from J, leaving 18 bases between.

J is TRBJ2-5 and V is TRBV2, with 8 bases matching TRBD2. This CDR3 contains 13 residues. Germline CDR1 SNHLY, CDR2 FYNNEI. Trimming removed 8 bases from V and 4 bases from J; junction bases left unmatched: 6. The CDR3 DNA reads as TGTGCCAGCTCGGGAGGGGGTCGAGAGACCCAGTACTTC. This encodes CASSGGGRETQYF.

The chain carries TRBV2 and TRBJ2-2; possibly TRBD1 for D (6 bases). CDR3 length: 17 residues. Trimming left V 1 base short and J 6 bases short, with 18 bases between. In germline, CDR1 is SNHLY, CDR2 FYNNEI. CDR3 region: CASSEDGSGVSAGELFF. CDR3 coding DNA: TGTGCCAGCAGTGAAGATGGGTCAGGGGTGTCCGCCGGGGAGCTGTTTTTT. The full variable domain, with the rest looked up from reference TRBV2 and TRBJ2-2, is EPEVTQTPSHQVTQMGQEVILRCVPISNHLYFYWYRQILGQKVEFLVSFYNNEISEKSEIFDDQFSVERPDGSNFTLKIRSTKLEDSAMYFCASSEDGSGVSAGELFFGEGSRLTVL.

This rearrangement joins TRBV30 to TRBJ2-5, with D unclear. The CDR3 spans 14 residues. Germline V gene lookup returns CDR1 GTSNPN and CDR2 SVGIG (reference sequence). V lost 0 bases and J lost 4, with 12 bases in between. CDR3 DNA sequence: TGTGCCTGGAGTGTACCAGCGCTGGGAGAGACCCAGTACTTC. Amino acids: CAWSVPALGETQYF. The full variable domain, with the rest looked up from reference TRBV30 and TRBJ2-5, is SQTIHQWPATLVQPVGSPLSLECTVEGTSNPNLYWYRQAAGRGLQLLFYSVGIGQISSEVPQNLSASRPQDRQFILSSKKLLLSDSGFYLCAWSVPALGETQYFGPGTRLLVL.

The gene calls are TRBV5-6 and TRBJ2-7; 7 positions agree with TRBD1. Germline V gives CDR1 SGHDT, CDR2 YYEEEE. The CDR3 length is 13 residues. V was pared by 4 bases and J by 7 bases, with 8 bases of the junction left unmatched. This CDR3 is CASSDRVVGEQYF. The CDR3 nucleotides are TGTGCCAGCAGCGACAGGGTGGTGGGAGAGCAGTACTTC.

The V call is TRBV27, the J call TRBJ2-2; 7 bases match TRBD1. Germline V lookup: CDR1 MNHEY, CDR2 SMNVEV (reference sequence). V trimming: 4 bases; J trimming: 4 bases; junction bases outside the gene matches: 9. The CDR3 runs to 16 residues. CDR3 sequence reads: CASSSPGQIFTGELFF. Here the CDR3 DNA reads TGTGCCAGCAGTTCACCGGGACAGATATTCACCGGGGAGCTGTTTTTT.

This clone was recorded only once. J is TRBJ2-3 and V is TRBV27; TRBD1 matches at 7 bases. The ends lost 3 bases at V and 0 bases at J; junction bases unmatched: 12. Per germline, CDR1 MNHEY and CDR2 SMNVEV (reference sequence). The CDR3 covers 18 residues. CDR3 in amino acids: CASSLLPGTASSTDTQYF. CDR3 nucleotides: TGTGCCAGCAGTTTGCTCCCTGGGACAGCCTCTAGCACAGATACGCAGTATTTT.

This chain links TRBV28 with TRBJ2-2; TRBD1 agrees at 7 bases. From germline, CDR1 is MDHEN and CDR2 SYDVKM. The CDR3 covers 13 residues. Here the CDR3 DNA reads TGTGTTGCGCGGACAGGGAACACCGGGGAGCTGTTTTTT. It translates to CVARTGNTGELFF. The full variable domain, with the rest looked up from reference TRBV28 and TRBJ2-2, is DVKVTQSSRYLVKRTGEKVFLECVQDMDHENMFWYRQDPGLGLRLIYFSYDVKMKEKGDIPEGYSVSREKKERFSLILESASTNQTSMYLCVARTGNTGELFFGEGSRLTVL.

This sequence joins TRBV6-1 and TRBJ2-2; D is possibly TRBD2 (5 bases). Per the germline V gene, CDR1 is MNHNS and CDR2 is SASEGT. V lost 0 bases and J lost 4, with 9 bases in between. This CDR3 is 15 amino acids long. The DNA of the CDR3 is TGTGCCAGCAGTGAAGCAGAGGGAAGCACCGGGGAGCTGTTTTTT. It translates to CASSEAEGSTGELFF.

This chain links TRBV6-1 with TRBJ1-4; TRBD1 aligns across 11 bases. Germline V lookup: CDR1 MNHNS, CDR2 SASEGT. The V segment lost 4 bases and the J segment 9 bases; nucleotides outside the gene matches: 7. The CDR3 has 15 residues. The CDR3 DNA is TGTGCCAGCAGTGGCAAGGACAGGGGGCTACAAAAACTGTTTTTT. It translates to CASSGKDRGLQKLFF.

The chain couples TRBV4-2 to TRBJ2-7; D is perhaps TRBD2 (5 bases). Germline values: CDR1 LGHNA, CDR2 YNFKEQ. Deletions cut 0 bases from V and 2 bases from J, with 17 bases between. The CDR3 runs 17 residues. This CDR3 reads CASSQDRELLSPYEQYF. CDR3 sequence (DNA): TGTGCCAGCAGCCAAGATAGGGAGCTCCTGAGCCCCTACGAGCAGTACTTC.

This chain connects TRBV6-1 to TRBJ2-1; 10 bases fit TRBD1. Germline-derived CDR1 and CDR2 are MNHNS and SASEGT. The V and J ends lost 7 bases and 4 bases, in that order; junction bases with no gene match: 7. This CDR3 contains 15 residues. This chain's CDR3 is CASTLRTGGYNEQFF. The DNA for the CDR3 is TGTGCCAGCACCCTACGGACAGGGGGGTACAATGAGCAGTTCTTC.